This T cell receptor (beta chain) emerged from a study of blood T cell repertoires in COVID-19. Study background: Acute and convalescent COVID-19 samples came from the United States, Italy and Spain.

Measured with immunoSEQ multiplex PCR; TCRdb has only the in-frame clones, and not every one. The sample includes fewer than 200,000 clones, 65% to 90% of them seen just once. J lost 5 bases, V lost 1 base, and 6 bases had no gene match. Germline V gives CDR1 LGHDT, CDR2 YNNKEL (reference sequence). The CDR3 loop spans 17 amino acids. Followed over time, Seattle patients had been enrolled while infection was active. V usage is TRBV3-1 (or the pseudogene TRBV3-2) and J usage is TRBJ2-5, with 14 bases that match TRBD2. Input material: peripheral blood. This sequence originates from a woman between 40 and 55 years old with COVID-19, enrolled during active disease. The CDR3 coding sequence is TGTGCCAGCAGCCAAGGGCCGGGACTAGCGGGAGTTGAGACCCAGTACTTC. Amino acid sequence: CASSQGPGLAGVETQYF.